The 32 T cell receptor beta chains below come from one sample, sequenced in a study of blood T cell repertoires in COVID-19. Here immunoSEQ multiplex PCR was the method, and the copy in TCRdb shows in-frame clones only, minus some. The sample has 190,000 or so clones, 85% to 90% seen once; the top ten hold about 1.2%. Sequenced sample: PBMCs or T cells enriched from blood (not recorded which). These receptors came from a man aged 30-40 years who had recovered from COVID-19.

The CDR3 spells CASARDSGYEQYF. Written as DNA, the CDR3 is TGTGCCAGCGCACGGGATAGCGGGTACGAGCAGTACTTC. This sequence joins TRBV18 and TRBJ2-7; 7 nucleotides align to TRBD2. Losses at the gene ends were 8 bases for V and 4 bases for J; bases not matched to a gene: 8. Germline V gene sequence: CDR1 KGHSH, CDR2 LQKENI. This CDR3 comprises 13 residues.

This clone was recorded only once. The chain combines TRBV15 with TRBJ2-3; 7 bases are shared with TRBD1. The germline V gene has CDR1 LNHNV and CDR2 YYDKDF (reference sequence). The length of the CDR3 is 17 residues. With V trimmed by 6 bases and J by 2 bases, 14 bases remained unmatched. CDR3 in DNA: TGTGCCACCAGGACCCTACAGGGGTCTTTTGACACAGATACGCAGTATTTT. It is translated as CATRTLQGSFDTDTQYF.

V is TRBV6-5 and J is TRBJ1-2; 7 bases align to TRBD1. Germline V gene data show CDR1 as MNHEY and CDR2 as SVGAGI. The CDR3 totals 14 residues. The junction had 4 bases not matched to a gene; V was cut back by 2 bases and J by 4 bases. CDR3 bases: TGTGCCAGCAGTTACAGGGGGCCCTCCTATGGCTACACCTTC. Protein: CASSYRGPSYGYTF.

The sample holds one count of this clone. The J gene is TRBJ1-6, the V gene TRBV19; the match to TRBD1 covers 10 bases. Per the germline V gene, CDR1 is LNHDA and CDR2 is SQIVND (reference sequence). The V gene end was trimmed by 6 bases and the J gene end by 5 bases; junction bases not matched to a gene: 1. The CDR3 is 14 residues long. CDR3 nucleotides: TGTGCCAGTAGGGACAGGGGGAATAATTCACCCCTCCACTTT. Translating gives CASRDRGNNSPLHF. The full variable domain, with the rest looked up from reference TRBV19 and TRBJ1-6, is DGGITQSPKYLFRKEGQNVTLSCEQNLNHDAMYWYRQDPGQGLRLIYYSQIVNDFQKGDIAEGYSVSREKKESFPLTVTSAQKNPTAFYLCASRDRGNNSPLHFGNGTRLTVT.

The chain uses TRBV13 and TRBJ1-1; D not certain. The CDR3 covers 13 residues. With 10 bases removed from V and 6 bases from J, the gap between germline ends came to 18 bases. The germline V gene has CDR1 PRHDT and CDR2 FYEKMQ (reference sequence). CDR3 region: CATSSSRYSEAFF. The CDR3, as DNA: TGTGCCACCTCGTCGAGCCGGTACTCTGAAGCTTTCTTT.

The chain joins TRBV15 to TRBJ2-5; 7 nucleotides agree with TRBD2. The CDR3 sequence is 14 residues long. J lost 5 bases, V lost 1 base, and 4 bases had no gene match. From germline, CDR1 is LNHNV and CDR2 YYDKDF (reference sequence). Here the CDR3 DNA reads TGTGCCACCAGCAGAGTGGCGGGAGTGGAGACCCAGTACTTC. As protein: CATSRVAGVETQYF. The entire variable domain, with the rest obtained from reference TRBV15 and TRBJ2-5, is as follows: DAMVIQNPRYQVTQFGKPVTLSCSQTLNHNVMYWYQQKSSQAPKLLFHYYDKDFNNEADTPDNFQSRRPNTSFCFLDIRSPGLGDTAMYLCATSRVAGVETQYFGPGTRLLVL.

The DNA for the CDR3 is TGTGCCAGCAGTTACAGGGGCGCTCGTCCCGAGCAGTACTTC. Translation: CASSYRGARPEQYF. The rearrangement uses TRBV6-6 and TRBJ2-7; D might be TRBD1 (5 bases). Germline V gene lookup returns CDR1 MNHNY and CDR2 SVGAGI (reference sequence). Deletions cut 2 bases from V and 6 bases from J, with 14 bases between. This CDR3 contains 14 residues.

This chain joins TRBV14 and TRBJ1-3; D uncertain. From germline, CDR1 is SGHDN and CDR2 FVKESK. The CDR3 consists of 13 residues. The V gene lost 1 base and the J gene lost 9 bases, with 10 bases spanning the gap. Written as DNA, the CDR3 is TGTGCCAGCAGCCAAGGAAACTATGGCACCATATATTTT. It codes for CASSQGNYGTIYF.

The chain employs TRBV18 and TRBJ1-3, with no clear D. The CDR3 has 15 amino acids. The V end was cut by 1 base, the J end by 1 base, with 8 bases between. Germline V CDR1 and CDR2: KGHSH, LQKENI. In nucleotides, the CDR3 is TGTGCCAGCTCACCACTGGAGATTTCTGGAAACACCATATATTTT. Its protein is CASSPLEISGNTIYF.

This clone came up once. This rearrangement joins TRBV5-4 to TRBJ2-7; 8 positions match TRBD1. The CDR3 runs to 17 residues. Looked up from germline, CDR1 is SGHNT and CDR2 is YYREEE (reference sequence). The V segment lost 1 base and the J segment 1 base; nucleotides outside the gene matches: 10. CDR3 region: CASSLPGVQGASYEQYF. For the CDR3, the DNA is TGTGCCAGCAGCTTGCCGGGGGTGCAGGGGGCTTCCTACGAGCAGTACTTC.

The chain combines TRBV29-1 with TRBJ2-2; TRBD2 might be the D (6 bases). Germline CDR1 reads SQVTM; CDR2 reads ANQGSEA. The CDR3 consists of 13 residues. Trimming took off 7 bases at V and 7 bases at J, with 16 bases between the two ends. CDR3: CSEAGTRGGELFF. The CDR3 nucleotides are TGCAGCGAAGCCGGGACTCGGGGCGGGGAGCTGTTTTTT.

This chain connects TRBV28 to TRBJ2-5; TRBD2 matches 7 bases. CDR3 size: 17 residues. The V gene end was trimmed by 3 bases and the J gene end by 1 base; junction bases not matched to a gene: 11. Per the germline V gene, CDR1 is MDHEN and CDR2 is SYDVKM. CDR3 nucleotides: TGTGCCAGCAGTTTTTATGCGGGAGACCTGCCCCAAGAGACCCAGTACTTC. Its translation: CASSFYAGDLPQETQYF.

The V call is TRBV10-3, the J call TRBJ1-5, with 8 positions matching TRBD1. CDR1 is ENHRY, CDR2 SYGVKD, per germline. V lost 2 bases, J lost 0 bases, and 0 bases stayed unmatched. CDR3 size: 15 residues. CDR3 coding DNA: TGTGCCATCAGTGAGACAGGGGGTAGCAATCAGCCCCAGCATTTT. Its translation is CAISETGGSNQPQHF.

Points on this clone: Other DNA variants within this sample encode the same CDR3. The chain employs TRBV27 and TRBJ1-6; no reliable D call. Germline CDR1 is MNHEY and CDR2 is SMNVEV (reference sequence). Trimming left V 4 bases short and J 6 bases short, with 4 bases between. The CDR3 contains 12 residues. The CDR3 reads CASSSRNSPLHF. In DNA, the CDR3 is TGTGCCAGCAGTTCCCGTAATTCACCCCTCCACTTT.

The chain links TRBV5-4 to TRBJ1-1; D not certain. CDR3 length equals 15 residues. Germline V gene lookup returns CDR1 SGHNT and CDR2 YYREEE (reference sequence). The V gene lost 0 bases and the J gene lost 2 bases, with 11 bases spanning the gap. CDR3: CASSLDLTLNTEAFF. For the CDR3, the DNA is TGTGCCAGCAGCTTGGACCTTACTTTAAACACTGAAGCTTTCTTT.

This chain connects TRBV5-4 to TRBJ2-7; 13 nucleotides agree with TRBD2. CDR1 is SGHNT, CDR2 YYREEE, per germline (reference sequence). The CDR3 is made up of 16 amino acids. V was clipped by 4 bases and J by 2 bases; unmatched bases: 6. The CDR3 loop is CASSRGLAGATYEQYF. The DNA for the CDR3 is TGTGCCAGCAGCCGCGGACTAGCGGGGGCCACCTACGAGCAGTACTTC.

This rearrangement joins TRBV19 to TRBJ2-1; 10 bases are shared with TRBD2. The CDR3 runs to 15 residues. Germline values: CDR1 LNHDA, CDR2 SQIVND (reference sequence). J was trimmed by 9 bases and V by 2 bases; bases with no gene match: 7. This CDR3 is CASSIRAGGNIEQFF. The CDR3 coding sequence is TGTGCCAGTAGTATAAGAGCGGGGGGGAACATTGAGCAGTTCTTC.

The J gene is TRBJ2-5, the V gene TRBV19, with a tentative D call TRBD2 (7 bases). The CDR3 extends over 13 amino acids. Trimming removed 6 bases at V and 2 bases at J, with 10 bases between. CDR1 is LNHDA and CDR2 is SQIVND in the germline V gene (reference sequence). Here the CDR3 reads CASSGGRQETQYF. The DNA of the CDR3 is TGTGCCAGTAGCGGGGGGCGTCAAGAGACCCAGTACTTC.

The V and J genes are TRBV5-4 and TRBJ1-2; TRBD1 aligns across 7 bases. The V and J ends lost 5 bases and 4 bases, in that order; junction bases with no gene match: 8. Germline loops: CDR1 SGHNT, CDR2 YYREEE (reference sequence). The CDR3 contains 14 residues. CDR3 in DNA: TGTGCCAGCAGATACGACAGGGTTAGCTATGGCTACACCTTC. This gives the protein CASRYDRVSYGYTF.

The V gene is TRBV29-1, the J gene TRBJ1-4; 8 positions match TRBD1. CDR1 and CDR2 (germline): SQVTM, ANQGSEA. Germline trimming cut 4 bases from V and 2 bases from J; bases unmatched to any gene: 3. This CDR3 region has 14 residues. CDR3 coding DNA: TGCAGCGTTGGGGGACAGGCGACTAATGAAAAACTGTTTTTT. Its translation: CSVGGQATNEKLFF.

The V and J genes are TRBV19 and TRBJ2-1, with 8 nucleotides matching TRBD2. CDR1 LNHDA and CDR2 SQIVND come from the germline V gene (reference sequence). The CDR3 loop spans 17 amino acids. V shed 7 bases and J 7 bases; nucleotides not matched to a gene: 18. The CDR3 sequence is CASTRRPKRELGNEQFF. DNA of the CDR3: TGTGCCAGTACCCGTCGCCCTAAGCGGGAGCTTGGGAATGAGCAGTTCTTC. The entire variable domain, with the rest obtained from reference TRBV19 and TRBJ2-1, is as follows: DGGITQSPKYLFRKEGQNVTLSCEQNLNHDAMYWYRQDPGQGLRLIYYSQIVNDFQKGDIAEGYSVSREKKESFPLTVTSAQKNPTAFYLCASTRRPKRELGNEQFFGPGTRLTVL.

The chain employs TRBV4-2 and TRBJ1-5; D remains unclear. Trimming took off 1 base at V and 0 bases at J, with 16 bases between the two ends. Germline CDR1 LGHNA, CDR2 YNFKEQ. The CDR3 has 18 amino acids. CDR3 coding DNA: TGTGCCAGCAGCCAAGGAGGGTTGAAAGGCCCTAGCAATCAGCCCCAGCATTTT. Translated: CASSQGGLKGPSNQPQHF.

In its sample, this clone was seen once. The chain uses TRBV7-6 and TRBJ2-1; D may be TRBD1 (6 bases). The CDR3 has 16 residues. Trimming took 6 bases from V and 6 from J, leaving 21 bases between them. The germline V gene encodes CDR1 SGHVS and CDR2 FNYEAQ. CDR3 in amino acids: CASRPTGLSTSNEQFF. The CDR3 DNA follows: TGTGCCAGCAGACCAACAGGGTTGTCTACGAGCAATGAGCAGTTCTTC.

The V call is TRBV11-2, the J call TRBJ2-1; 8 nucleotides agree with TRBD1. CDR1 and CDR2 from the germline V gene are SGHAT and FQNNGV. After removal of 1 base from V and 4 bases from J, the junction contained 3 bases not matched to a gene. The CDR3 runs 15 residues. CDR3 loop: CASSLVRDRYNEQFF. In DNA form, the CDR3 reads TGTGCCAGCAGCTTAGTCCGGGACAGGTACAATGAGCAGTTCTTC.

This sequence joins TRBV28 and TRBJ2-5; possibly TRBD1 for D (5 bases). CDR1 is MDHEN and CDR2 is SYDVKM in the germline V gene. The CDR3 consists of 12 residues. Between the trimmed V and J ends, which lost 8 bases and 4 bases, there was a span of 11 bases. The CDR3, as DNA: TGTGCCAGCGGCAGGGCGAGAGAGACCCAGTACTTC. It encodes CASGRARETQYF.

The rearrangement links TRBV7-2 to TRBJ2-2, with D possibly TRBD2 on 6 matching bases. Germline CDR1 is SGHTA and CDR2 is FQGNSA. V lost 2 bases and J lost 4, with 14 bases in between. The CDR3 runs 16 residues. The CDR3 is CASSLTWGEITGELFF. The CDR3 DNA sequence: TGTGCCAGCAGCTTAACTTGGGGGGAGATCACCGGGGAGCTGTTTTTT.

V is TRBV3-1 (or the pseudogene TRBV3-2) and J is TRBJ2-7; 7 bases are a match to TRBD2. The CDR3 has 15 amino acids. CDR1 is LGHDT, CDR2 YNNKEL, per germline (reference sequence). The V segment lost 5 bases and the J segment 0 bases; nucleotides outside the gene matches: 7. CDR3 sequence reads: CASSLSGTASYEQYF. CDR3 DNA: TGTGCCAGCAGCTTAAGCGGGACCGCCTCCTACGAGCAGTACTTC.

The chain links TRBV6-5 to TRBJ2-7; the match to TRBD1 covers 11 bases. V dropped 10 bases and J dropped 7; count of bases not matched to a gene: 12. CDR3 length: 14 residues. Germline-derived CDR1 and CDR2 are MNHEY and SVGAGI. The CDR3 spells CAIDDRDRGREQYF. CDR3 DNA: TGTGCCATCGATGACCGGGACAGGGGGAGAGAGCAGTACTTC.

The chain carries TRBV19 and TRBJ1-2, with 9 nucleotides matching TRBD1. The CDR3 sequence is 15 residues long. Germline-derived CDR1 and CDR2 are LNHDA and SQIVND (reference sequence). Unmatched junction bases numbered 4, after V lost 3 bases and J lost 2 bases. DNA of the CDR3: TGTGCCAGTAGTATCGGGACAGGGAACAACTATGGCTACACCTTC. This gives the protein CASSIGTGNNYGYTF.

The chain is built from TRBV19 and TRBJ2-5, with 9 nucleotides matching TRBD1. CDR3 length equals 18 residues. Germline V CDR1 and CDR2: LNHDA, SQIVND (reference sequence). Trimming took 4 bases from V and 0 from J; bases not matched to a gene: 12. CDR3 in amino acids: CASSTPLDRGAYQETQYF. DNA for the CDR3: TGTGCCAGTAGTACCCCTCTAGACAGGGGGGCCTACCAAGAGACCCAGTACTTC.

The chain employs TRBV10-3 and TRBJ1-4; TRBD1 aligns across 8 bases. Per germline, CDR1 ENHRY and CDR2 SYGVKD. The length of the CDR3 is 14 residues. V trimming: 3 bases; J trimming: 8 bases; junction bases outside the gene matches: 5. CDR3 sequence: CAISDGQGGEKLFF. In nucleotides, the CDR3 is TGTGCCATCAGTGACGGACAGGGAGGGGAAAAACTGTTTTTT.

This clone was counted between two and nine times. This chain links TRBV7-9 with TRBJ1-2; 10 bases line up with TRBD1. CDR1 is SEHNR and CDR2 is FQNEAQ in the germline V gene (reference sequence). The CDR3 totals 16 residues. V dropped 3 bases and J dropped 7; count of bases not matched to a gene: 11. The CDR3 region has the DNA TGTGCCAGCAGCTTCAGACAGGGGGCGGGGACGGGTGGCTACACCTTC. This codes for CASSFRQGAGTGGYTF.